This T cell receptor (beta chain) is drawn from a study of shared clonotypes between healthy human individuals. Study-wide background: Per-donor plates numbered three CD4 naive, three CD4 memory, two CD8 naive and one CD8 memory. The study, taken as a whole, reports: Enrolling few donors narrowed the genetic and exposure-history diversity that was represented.

The authors' processing: ImmunoSEQ only sent back junction sequences with no quality scores, so filtering was done differently. Here immunoSEQ multiplex PCR was the method, and the copy in TCRdb shows in-frame clones only, minus some. V, J and clone size are those of that table, while D and trimming were read from the DNA. The sample yields over 2 million clones, approximately 94% seen once. Cells designated naive CD8 were CD45RO-negative and were positively selected for CCR7, with terminally differentiated effector memory CD45RA+ cells excluded. A note on this clone: Its antigen is unknown. Additional DNA sequences in this sample encode the identical CDR3.

V was shortened by 3 bases and J by 3 bases, with 11 bases between the two germline ends. Germline V gives CDR1 SNHLY, CDR2 FYNNEI. The CDR3 consists of 14 residues. The sequence came from a man between 18 and 35 years old in good health. Input material: naive CD8+ T cells sorted from blood. The rearrangement joins TRBV2 to TRBJ1-2; D unclear. CDR3 region: CASSEGGNYYGYTF. Written as DNA, the CDR3 is TGTGCCAGCAGTGAGGGAGGTAACTACTATGGCTACACCTTC.